This TCR beta chain derives from a study of cytomegalovirus exposure and HLA in healthy donors. Study-level results: TCR beta chains numbering some 150 were designated cytomegalovirus-associated. Later on, a genetic analysis was performed. It linked a missense variant in DCLRE1C with V- and J-gene trimming of TCR beta.

The PCR contained 60 Vbeta and 13 Jbeta primers. Profiling relied on immunoSEQ multiplex PCR, and the TCRdb table lists in-frame clones only, not all of them. This table holds roughly 170,000 clones, approximately 88% found once. Points on this clone: Its antigen is still unknown.

Germline-derived CDR1 and CDR2 are SGHVS and FNYEAQ. Trimming took 4 bases from V and 1 from J; bases not matched to a gene: 2. The CDR3 runs to 16 residues. This chain uses TRBV7-6 with TRBJ2-1; 12 bases match TRBD2. Sequenced sample: PBMCs. This TCR derives from a man aged 30 to 45 in good health and CMV-seronegative. The DNA for the CDR3 is TGTGCCAGCAGCTCTCTAGCGGGGGGGTCCTACAATGAGCAGTTCTTC. Translation gives CASSSLAGGSYNEQFF. Full variable domain (outside the CDR3, taken from reference TRBV7-6 and TRBJ2-1): GAGVSQSPRYKVTKRGQDVALRCDPISGHVSLYWYRQALGQGPEFLTYFNYEAQQDKSGLPNDRFSAERPEGSISTLTIQRTEQRDSAMYRCASSSLAGGSYNEQFFGPGTRLTVL.